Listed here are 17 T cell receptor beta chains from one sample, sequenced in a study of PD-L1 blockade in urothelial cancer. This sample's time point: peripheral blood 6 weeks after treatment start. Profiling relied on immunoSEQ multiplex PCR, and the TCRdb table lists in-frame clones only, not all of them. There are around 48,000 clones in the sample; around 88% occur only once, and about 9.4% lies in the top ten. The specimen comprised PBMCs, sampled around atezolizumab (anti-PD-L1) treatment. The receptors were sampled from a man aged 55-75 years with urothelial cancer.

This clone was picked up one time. The CDR3 DNA reads TGTGCCAGCAGTCGCCGTGGGACAGGGGGGAGTTCACCCCTCCACTTT. Translating it yields CASSRRGTGGSSPLHF. The chain combines TRBV5-6 with TRBJ1-6; 11 bases map to TRBD1. The junction had 10 bases not matched to a gene; V was cut back by 5 bases and J by 9 bases. The CDR3 contains 16 residues. The V gene's germline CDR1 is SGHDT and CDR2 YYEEEE.

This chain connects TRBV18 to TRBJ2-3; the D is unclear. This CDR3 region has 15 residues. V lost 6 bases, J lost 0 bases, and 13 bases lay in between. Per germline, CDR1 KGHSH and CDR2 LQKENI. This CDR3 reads CASSPSKTSTDTQYF. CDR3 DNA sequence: TGTGCCAGCTCTCCTTCCAAGACTAGCACAGATACGCAGTATTTT.

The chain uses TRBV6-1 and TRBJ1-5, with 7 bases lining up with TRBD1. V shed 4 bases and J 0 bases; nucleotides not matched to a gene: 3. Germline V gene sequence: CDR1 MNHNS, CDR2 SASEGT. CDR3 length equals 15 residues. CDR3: CASSANRGSNQPQHF. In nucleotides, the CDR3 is TGTGCCAGCAGTGCAAACAGGGGTAGCAATCAGCCCCAGCATTTT.

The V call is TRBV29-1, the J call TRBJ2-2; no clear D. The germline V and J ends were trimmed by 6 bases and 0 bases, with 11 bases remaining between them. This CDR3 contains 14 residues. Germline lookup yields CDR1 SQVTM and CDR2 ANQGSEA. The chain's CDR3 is CSVRPTTNTGELFF. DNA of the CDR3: TGCAGCGTCCGCCCGACAACGAACACCGGGGAGCTGTTTTTT.

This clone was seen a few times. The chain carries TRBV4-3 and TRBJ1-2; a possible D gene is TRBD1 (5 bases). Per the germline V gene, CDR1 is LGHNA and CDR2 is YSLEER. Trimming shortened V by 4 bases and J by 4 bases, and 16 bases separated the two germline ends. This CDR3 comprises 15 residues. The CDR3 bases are TGCGCCAGCAGCCCCCAACAGGACACTCGCTATGGCTACACCTTC. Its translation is CASSPQQDTRYGYTF.

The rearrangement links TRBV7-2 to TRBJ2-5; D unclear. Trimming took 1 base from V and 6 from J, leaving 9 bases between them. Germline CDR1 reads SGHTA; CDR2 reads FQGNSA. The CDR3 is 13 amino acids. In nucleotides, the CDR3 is TGTGCCAGCAGCTTAGTTGCCGAGAAGACCCAGTACTTC. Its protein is CASSLVAEKTQYF.

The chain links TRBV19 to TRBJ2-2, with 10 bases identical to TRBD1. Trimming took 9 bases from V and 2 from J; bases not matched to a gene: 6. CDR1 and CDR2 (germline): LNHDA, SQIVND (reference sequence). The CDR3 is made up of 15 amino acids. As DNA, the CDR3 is TGTGCCAGCAAGACAGGGGGCGCAAACACCGGGGAGCTGTTTTTT. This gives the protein CASKTGGANTGELFF.

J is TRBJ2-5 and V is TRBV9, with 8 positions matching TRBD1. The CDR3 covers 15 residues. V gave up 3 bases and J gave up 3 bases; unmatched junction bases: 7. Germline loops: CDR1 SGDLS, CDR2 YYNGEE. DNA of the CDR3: TGTGCCAGCAGCGCACGGACAGGGCCTGAAGAGACCCAGTACTTC. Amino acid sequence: CASSARTGPEETQYF.

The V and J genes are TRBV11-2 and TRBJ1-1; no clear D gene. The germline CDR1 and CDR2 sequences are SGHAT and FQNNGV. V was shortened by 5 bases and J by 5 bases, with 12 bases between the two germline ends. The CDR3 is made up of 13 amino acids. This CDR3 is CASSVSGRTEAFF. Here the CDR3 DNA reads TGTGCCAGCAGCGTTTCGGGGAGGACTGAAGCTTTCTTT.

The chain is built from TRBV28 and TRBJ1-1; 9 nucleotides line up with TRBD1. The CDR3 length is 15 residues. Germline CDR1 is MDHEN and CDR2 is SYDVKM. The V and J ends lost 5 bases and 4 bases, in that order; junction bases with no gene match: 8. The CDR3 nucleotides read TGTGCCAGCAGTCAGGGACAGGGTTCTGGCACTGAAGCTTTCTTT. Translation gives CASSQGQGSGTEAFF.

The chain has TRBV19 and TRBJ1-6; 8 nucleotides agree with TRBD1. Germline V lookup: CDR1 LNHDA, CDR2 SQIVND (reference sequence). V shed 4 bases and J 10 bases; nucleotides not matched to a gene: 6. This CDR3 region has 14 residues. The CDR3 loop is CASSSTGGASPLHF. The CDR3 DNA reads TGTGCCAGTAGTAGTACAGGGGGAGCATCACCCCTCCACTTT.

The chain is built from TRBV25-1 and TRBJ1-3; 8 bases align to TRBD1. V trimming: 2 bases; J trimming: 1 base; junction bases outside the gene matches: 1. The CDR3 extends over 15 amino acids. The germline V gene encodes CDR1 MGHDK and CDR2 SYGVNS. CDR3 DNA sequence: TGTGCCAGCAGTGAACAGGGGGCATCTGGAAACACCATATATTTT. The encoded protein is CASSEQGASGNTIYF. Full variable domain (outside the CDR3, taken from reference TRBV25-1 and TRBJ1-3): EADIYQTPRYLVIGTGKKITLECSQTMGHDKMYWYQQDPGMELHLIHYSYGVNSTEKGDLSSESTVSRIRTEHFPLTLESARPSHTSQYLCASSEQGASGNTIYFGEGSWLTVV.

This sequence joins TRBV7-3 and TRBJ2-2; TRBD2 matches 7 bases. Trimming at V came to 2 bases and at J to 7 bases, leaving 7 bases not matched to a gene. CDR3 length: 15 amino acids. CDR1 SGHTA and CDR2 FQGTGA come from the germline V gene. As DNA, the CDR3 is TGTGCCAGCAGCTTATATTCTAGCGGTGGCGGGGAGCTGTTTTTT. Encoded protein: CASSLYSSGGGELFF.

CDR3 in amino acids: CASSLRDGDTGELFF. The CDR3 nucleotides are TGTGCCAGCAGTTTACGCGACGGAGACACCGGGGAGCTGTTTTTT. This rearrangement joins TRBV27 to TRBJ2-2, with D hard to call. The length of the CDR3 is 15 residues. The V gene's germline CDR1 is MNHEY and CDR2 SMNVEV (reference sequence). V lost 2 bases and J 3 bases, leaving 10 bases between the germline ends.

CDR3 loop: CASSLLQGRSTDTQYF. CDR3 DNA: TGTGCCAGCTCACTCCTACAAGGCAGGAGCACAGATACGCAGTATTTT. V and J are TRBV18 and TRBJ2-3; D is uncertain. Germline loops: CDR1 KGHSH, CDR2 LQKENI. Trimming shortened V by 4 bases and J by 0 bases, and 14 bases separated the two germline ends. This CDR3 has 16 residues.

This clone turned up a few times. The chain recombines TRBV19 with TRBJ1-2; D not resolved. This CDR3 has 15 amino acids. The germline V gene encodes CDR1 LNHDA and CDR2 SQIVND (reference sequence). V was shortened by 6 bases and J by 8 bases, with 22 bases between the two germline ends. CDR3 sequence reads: CASRRGGATLGGYTF. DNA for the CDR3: TGTGCCAGTAGGCGAGGAGGAGCTACCCTGGGCGGCTACACCTTC.

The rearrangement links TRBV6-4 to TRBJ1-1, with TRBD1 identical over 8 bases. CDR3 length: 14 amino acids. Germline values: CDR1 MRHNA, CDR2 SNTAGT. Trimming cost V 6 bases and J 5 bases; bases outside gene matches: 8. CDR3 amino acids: CASRTDRAGTEAFF. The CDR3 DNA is TGTGCCAGCAGGACGGACAGGGCGGGTACTGAAGCTTTCTTT.